The 8 T cell receptor beta chains in this list originate from one sample, sequenced in a study of cytotoxic CD8 clonotypes in ibrutinib-treated CLL. Sequencing used immunoSEQ multiplex PCR; TCRdb keeps in-frame clones, though not all of them. The data show about 200,000 clones, with roughly 77% seen just once and 5.9% held by the top ten. This specimen consisted of PBMCs, obtained after 12 months of ibrutinib treatment. Receptor source: a human donor with chronic lymphocytic leukemia.

This chain uses TRBV7-9 with TRBJ1-4; perhaps TRBD1 as D (6 bases). V was cut by 6 bases and J by 8 bases, with 22 bases left in between. This CDR3 is built from 16 residues. The germline gives CDR1 SEHNR, CDR2 FQNEAQ (reference sequence). Here the CDR3 reads CASSTYRVRNDEKLFF. As DNA, the CDR3 is TGTGCCAGCAGTACTTACAGGGTCCGCAACGACGAAAAACTGTTTTTT.

This chain's CDR3 is CASSLRSTSSTDTQYF. Written as DNA, the CDR3 is TGTGCCAGCAGCCTTAGATCTACATCTAGCACAGATACGCAGTATTTT. V is TRBV11-3 and J is TRBJ2-3; D not resolved. The CDR3 covers 16 residues. From germline, CDR1 is SGHNT and CDR2 YENEEA. Trimming cost V 5 bases and J 0 bases, with 15 bases left between them.

The chain uses TRBV13 and TRBJ2-1; perhaps TRBD1 as D (5 bases). From germline, CDR1 is PRHDT and CDR2 FYEKMQ (reference sequence). The CDR3 is 12 amino acids. Trimming took 3 bases from V and 5 from J, leaving 5 bases between them. Here the CDR3 DNA reads TGTGCCAGCAGCTTCAGGGACAATGAGCAGTTCTTC. Its translation is CASSFRDNEQFF.

The V gene is TRBV28, the J gene TRBJ1-2, with D possibly TRBD1 on 5 matching bases. The CDR3 covers 14 residues. V dropped 6 bases and J dropped 4 bases, with 15 bases sitting between them. Germline assignment: CDR1 MDHEN and CDR2 SYDVKM. The CDR3 loop is CASRSGTGSYGYTF. The CDR3 DNA follows: TGTGCCAGCAGATCAGGGACCGGATCCTATGGCTACACCTTC.

This rearrangement joins TRBV28 to TRBJ2-3, with TRBD2 matching over 8 bases. Germline values: CDR1 MDHEN, CDR2 SYDVKM. After removal of 4 bases from V and 6 bases from J, the junction contained 12 bases not matched to a gene. The CDR3 is 16 amino acids. This CDR3 is CASSSMGAGDTDTQYF. The CDR3 DNA reads TGTGCCAGCAGTTCGATGGGAGCGGGAGATACGGATACGCAGTATTTT. Full variable domain (rest looked up from reference TRBV28 and TRBJ2-3): DVKVTQSSRYLVKRTGEKVFLECVQDMDHENMFWYRQDPGLGLRLIYFSYDVKMKEKGDIPEGYSVSREKKERFSLILESASTNQTSMYLCASSSMGAGDTDTQYFGPGTRLTVL.

This chain joins TRBV5-1 and TRBJ1-2, with D possibly TRBD1 on 5 matching bases. Trimming shortened V by 4 bases and J by 8 bases, and 15 bases separated the two germline ends. Germline V gives CDR1 SGHRS, CDR2 YFSETQ. This CDR3 is built from 13 residues. CDR3 nucleotides: TGCGCCAGCAGCACTGGGGACCGAGACGGCTACACCTTC. This encodes CASSTGDRDGYTF.

This chain uses TRBV7-2 with TRBJ2-7; D possibly corresponds to TRBD2 (6 bases). The V gene's germline CDR1 is SGHTA and CDR2 FQGNSA. This CDR3 has 14 residues. The germline V and J ends were trimmed by 0 bases and 8 bases, with 14 bases remaining between them. CDR3 region: CASSLAQGGEKQYF. The DNA for the CDR3 is TGTGCCAGCAGCTTAGCCCAGGGAGGTGAGAAGCAGTACTTC.

This clone occurred once. The rearrangement uses TRBV6-5 and TRBJ1-2, with D uncertain. The CDR3 covers 15 residues. CDR1 is MNHEY, CDR2 SVGAGI, per germline. V gave up 0 bases and J gave up 7 bases, with 15 bases separating them. DNA of the CDR3: TGTGCCAGCAGTTACTCGAGCTACCGAGGAGTTGGCTACACCTTC. Translated: CASSYSSYRGVGYTF.